This T cell receptor beta chain came from a study of blood T cell repertoires in COVID-19. Libraries were prepared by immunoSEQ multiplex PCR; TCRdb keeps only in-frame clonotypes and omits some of them. The sample holds a few hundred thousand clones, approximately 89% seen once. Germline CDR1 ENHRY, CDR2 SYGVKD. The CDR3 extends over 14 amino acids. V lost 4 bases to trimming and J lost 1 base, with 10 bases between them. Everyone who took part was roughly 18 to 89 years old, and they came from 24 US areas. The V call is TRBV10-3, the J call TRBJ1-1; D gene uncertain. The TCR originated in a woman aged 25-40 years who had recovered from COVID-19. What was sequenced was PBMCs or T cells enriched from blood (not recorded which). The CDR3 DNA reads TGTGCCATCAGTGTCCTCGACACGAACACTGAAGCTTTCTTT. It codes for CAISVLDTNTEAFF.